Listed here is a single T cell receptor (beta chain). The CDR3 has 14 amino acids. Germline CDR1 SNHLY, CDR2 FYNNEI. Trimming took 3 bases from V and 0 from J, leaving 7 bases between them. This entry belongs to a study of blood T cell repertoires in COVID-19. Whole-study context: The study drew acute and convalescent COVID-19 samples from the United States, Italy and Spain. T cells, B-cell-depleted T cells, or PBMCs supplied cDNA or gDNA.

In the authors' workflow: The authors estimated nucleated cell counts from reference gene primer amplification. TCRdb's copy holds only in-frame clones and misses some; the assay was immunoSEQ multiplex PCR. From that table come the V and J calls and clone size; the DNA was used to work out D and trimming. The profile shows approximately 39,000 clones, approximately 93% of them singletons. The sequenced material came from peripheral blood. V usage is TRBV2 and J usage is TRBJ2-3, with D tentatively TRBD1 (5 bases). This sequence originates from a human donor with active COVID-19. The donor label of this sample is uncertain. CDR3 sequence (DNA): TGTGCCAGCAGTGAGCAGGGTAGCACAGATACGCAGTATTTT. Encoded protein: CASSEQGSTDTQYF.